Described below is a single T cell receptor (beta chain) sequence and its context. Its antigen is not yet known. The record has no base qualities; no much larger clone is one base away. These data are taken from a study of shared clonotypes between healthy human individuals (dated by TCRdb to the early 2020s). With respect to the entire study: The cohort included three men and a couple of women between 18 and 49 years of age. Per donor, three plates each were used for CD4 naive and CD4 memory, two for CD8 naive, and one for CD8 memory. To estimate repertoire size and how much clonotype sharing occurs between individuals, the study deeply sequenced the blood TCR repertoires of about five healthy adults. To increase sequencing depth and limit assay-specific biases, TCR repertoire library preparation and sequencing were carried out by different laboratories using diverse techniques. Between about 0.8 and 9 billion PBMCs per donor were obtained by leukapheresis.

Using the deep immunoSEQ assay, TCR CDR3 regions were amplified from genomic DNA by multiplex PCR. Extracted genomic DNA from each cell subset was spread evenly across all wells of several immunoSEQ 96-well plates, with each plate serving as a replicate. For sorted subsets, each replicate PCR was loaded with 150 to 250 ng genomic DNA, equivalent to 32,000 or so T cell genomes. The purified libraries were quantified using a Qubit 3.0 fluorometer, sized with a Bioanalyzer 2100, and then quantified again using the KAPA Library Quantification kit. Each immunoSEQ 96-well plate was sequenced on its own single-read 150-cycle Illumina NextSeq 550 flow cell. Turning to the authors' computational methods: Because the immunoSEQ output included only junctional sequences and no quality scores, the filtering could not be the same as the filtering used for full-length reads. To assign V/J genes and CDR3, sequences were annotated against IMGT germline references using PyIR, a Python wrapper for IgBLAST v1.9. Any read was removed if the V/J assignment was weak (E-value above 1e-6), the CDR3 was missing, or the read contained stop codons, out-of-frame junctions, or ambiguous translated residues. V3J clonotypes were defined as sequences sharing an identical inferred V gene, J gene, and CDR3 amino acid sequence. Percentage overlap between repertoires was calculated by dividing the number of shared unique clonotypes by the size of the smaller repertoire. Richness of each repertoire was evaluated using RTK rarefaction, the Chao1 estimator, and Recon v2.1 estimates of unobserved clonotypes. OLGA was used to compute generation probabilities for all TCRbeta clonotypes that the gDNA method yielded from a few donors. Here the immuneACCESS table is served through TCRdb, limited to in-frame sequences with V and J called. Missing clones are a known gap in these copies; in checked studies unresolved V genes cover under half, and the rest lacks a known reason. V and J calls and clone size are copied from that table; D and trimming were computed from the DNA. In all, the sample holds about 680,000 clones, and about 91% of those were seen once. The ten largest clones take up about 24% of the sample.

CD8 naive samples consisted of CD45RO-negative cells that were positively selected for CCR7, yielding a CD45RA+CCR7+ population without TemRA cells. The donors were healthy, HIV-negative adults who had no recently reported acute infections or vaccinations. Only Caucasian adults living in Nashville, Tennessee, USA were represented among the donors. Blood was collected by leukapheresis, and PBMCs were isolated by Ficoll-Histopaque density gradient centrifugation and then cryopreserved in liquid nitrogen vapor phase. Analytical flow cytometry was used to check the purity and quantity of each magnetically sorted T cell population. Genomic DNA was isolated from every sorted fraction and measured by UV absorbance on a Nanodrop 2000c. CDR1 and CDR2 are drawn from the germline V gene: MNHNS, SASEGT. The CDR3 holds 15 amino acids from the cysteine to the phenylalanine. Just the 45-base CDR3 DNA is kept, in frame starting at base 1. Clipping removes 4 bases from V and 2 bases from J, with 6 as the unmatched junction base count.

The research as a whole found: The small number of donors limited the genetic and exposure-history diversity represented. Sampling was restricted to blood, and TCR repertoires in tissues likely differ from the TCR repertoires found in blood. Clonotypes shared by all four sorted-subset donors showed higher generation probabilities than non-shared clonotypes. When a handful of donors were compared, the shared fraction of clonotypes was 5% to 6.5% for naive CD4, about 4% for naive CD8, 2% to 2.5% for memory CD4, and about 0.36% for memory CD8. Even with the large sequencing depth, rarefaction of the sorted-subset datasets indicated that sequencing was incomplete. Pairwise subsampling indicated that sequencing depth was expected to affect the degree of clonotype sharing among donors. Larger estimated clonotype richness was generally found for naive subsets than for memory subsets.

The sequencing sample was made of naive CD8+ T cells sorted from blood. Per the publication, the cell subset or site label means: CD45RA+CCR7+. The V gene is TRBV6-1 and the J gene is TRBJ2-7; 9 central bases correspond to TRBD2. This clonotype was obtained from a young man in good health. The DNA sequence is as follows: TGTGCCAGCAGTGGGCTAGCGGGAACTACCTACGAGCAGTACTTC. This encodes CASSGLAGTTYEQYF.